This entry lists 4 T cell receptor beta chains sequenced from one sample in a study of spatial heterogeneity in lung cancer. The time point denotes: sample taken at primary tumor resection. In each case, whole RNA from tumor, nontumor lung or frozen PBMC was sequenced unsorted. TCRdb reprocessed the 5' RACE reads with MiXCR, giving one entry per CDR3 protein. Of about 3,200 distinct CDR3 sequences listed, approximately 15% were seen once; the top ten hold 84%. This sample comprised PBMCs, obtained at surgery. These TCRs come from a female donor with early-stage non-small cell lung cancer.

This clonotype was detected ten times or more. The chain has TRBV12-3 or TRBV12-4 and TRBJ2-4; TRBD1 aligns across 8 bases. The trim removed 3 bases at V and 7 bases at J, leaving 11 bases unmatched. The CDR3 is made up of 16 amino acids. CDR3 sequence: CASSLFSGTGPNIQYF. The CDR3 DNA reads TGTGCCAGCAGTTTGTTCTCCGGGACAGGACCCAACATTCAGTACTTC.

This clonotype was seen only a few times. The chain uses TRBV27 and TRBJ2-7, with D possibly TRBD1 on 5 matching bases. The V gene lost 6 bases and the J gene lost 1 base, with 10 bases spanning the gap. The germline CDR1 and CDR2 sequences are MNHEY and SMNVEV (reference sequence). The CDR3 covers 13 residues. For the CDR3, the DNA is TGTGCCAGCAGACAGGAGCCTTCCTACGAGCAGTACTTC. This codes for CASRQEPSYEQYF.

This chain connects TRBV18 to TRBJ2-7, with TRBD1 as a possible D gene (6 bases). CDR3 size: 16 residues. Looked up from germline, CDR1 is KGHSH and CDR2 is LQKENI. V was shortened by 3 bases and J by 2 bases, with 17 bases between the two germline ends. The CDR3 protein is CASSPLDRQLTYEQYF. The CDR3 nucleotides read TGTGCCAGCTCACCTCTCGACAGGCAACTAACCTACGAGCAGTACTTC. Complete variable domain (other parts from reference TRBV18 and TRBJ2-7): NAGVMQNPRHLVRRRGQEARLRCSPMKGHSHVYWYRQLPEEGLKFMVYLQKENIIDESGMPKERFSAEFPKEGPSILRIQQVVRGDSAAYFCASSPLDRQLTYEQYFGPGTRLTVT.

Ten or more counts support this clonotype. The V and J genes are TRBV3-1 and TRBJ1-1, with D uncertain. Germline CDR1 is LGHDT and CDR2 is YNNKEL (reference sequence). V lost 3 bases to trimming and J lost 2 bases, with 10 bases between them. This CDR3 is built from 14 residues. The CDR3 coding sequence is TGTGCCAGCAGCCAGGCCAGAATAAACACTGAAGCTTTCTTT. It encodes CASSQARINTEAFF.